This TCR beta chain was captured by sequencing in a study of blood T cell repertoires in COVID-19. The wider study: The origin of the acute and convalescent COVID-19 samples was the United States, Italy and Spain. T cells, B-cell-depleted T cells, or PBMCs provided the cDNA or gDNA that served as material.

The V gene end was trimmed by 0 bases and the J gene end by 2 bases; junction bases not matched to a gene: 10. CDR3 length: 18 amino acids. The germline gives CDR1 SGHRS, CDR2 YFSETQ. Participants' reported clinical history set cohort assignment. All recovered Cohort 3 donors got two negative PCRs, got clearance, or saw symptom resolution. Here immunoSEQ multiplex PCR was the method, and the copy in TCRdb shows in-frame clones only, minus some. Of 200,000 to 300,000 clones in the sample, around nine tenths were seen once. The clonotype comes from a woman aged 18 to 35 who had recovered from COVID-19. The chain couples TRBV5-1 to TRBJ2-2; 7 nucleotides match TRBD1. Material for sequencing was PBMCs or T cells enriched from blood (not recorded which). DNA of the CDR3: TGCGCCAGCAGCTTGGACGCGACAGGGTTGGTCAACACCGGGGAGCTGTTTTTT. Translated, it gives CASSLDATGLVNTGELFF.